This is a list of T cell receptor beta chains from one sample in a study of neurological immune-mediated disorders. TCRdb re-called the 5' RACE reads through MiXCR, storing one row per CDR3 protein. Found here are around 130,000 distinct CDR3 sequences, about 3.4% of them singletons; the top ten hold roughly 1.3%. Sequencing used PBMCs. The origin of the receptors is a woman younger than 45 with multiple sclerosis. The CDR3 runs from the conserved cysteine through the conserved F or W. The D gene is left open where the match is weak. Expanded clones get a size class; other rows say once, few or many, or leave the size out.

clone_size	d_call	v_call	j_call	cdr3_aa	cdr3_nt
many	.	TRBV28	TRBJ2-1	CASSLGGTPNEQFF	TGTGCCAGCAGTTTGGGGGGTACTCCCAATGAGCAGTTCTTC
many	TRBD2	TRBV5-1	TRBJ2-3	CASSLERGSTDTQYF	TGCGCCAGCAGCTTGGAGCGGGGTAGCACAGATACGCAGTATTTT
many	TRBD1	TRBV4-1	TRBJ2-1	CASSRQGHEQFF	TGCGCCAGCAGCCGACAGGGCCATGAGCAGTTCTTC
.	TRBD1	TRBV7-2	TRBJ1-4	CASSPLTGTEKLFF	TGTGCCAGCAGCCCCCTGACAGGGACTGAAAAACTGTTTTTT
many	.	TRBV6-5	TRBJ2-3	CASSYVETDTQYF	TGTGCCAGCAGTTACGTTGAGACAGATACGCAGTATTTT
many	TRBD1	TRBV7-2	TRBJ1-4	CASARNRGNEKLFF	TGTGCCAGCGCACGGAACAGGGGTAATGAAAAACTGTTTTTT
many	TRBD1	TRBV20-1	TRBJ1-3	CSARPRTGDMDTIYF	TGCAGTGCTAGACCGAGGACAGGGGATATGGACACCATATATTTT
many	TRBD2	TRBV5-1	TRBJ2-7	CASSLEVSGSYEQYF	TGCGCCAGCAGCTTGGAGGTTAGCGGGTCCTACGAGCAGTACTTC
many	.	TRBV29-1	TRBJ2-3	CSGQHDTQYF	TGCAGCGGCCAGCACGATACGCAGTATTTT
many	TRBD1	TRBV27	TRBJ1-4	CASSRDSAGGEKLFF	TGTGCCAGCAGCAGGGACAGTGCGGGGGGTGAAAAACTGTTTTTT
many	TRBD2	TRBV7-9	TRBJ2-5	CASSRNSGRQETQYF	TGTGCCAGCAGCCGAAATAGCGGGAGGCAAGAGACCCAGTACTTC
many	.	TRBV20-1	TRBJ2-3	CSAREDPDTQYF	TGCAGTGCTAGAGAAGACCCAGATACGCAGTATTTT
few	.	TRBV5-1	TRBJ1-2	CASSTAWTDNYGYTF	TGCGCCAGCAGCACCGCTTGGACAGATAACTATGGCTACACCTTC
many	.	TRBV10-2	TRBJ2-2	CASNAVSTGELFF	TGCGCCAGCAATGCAGTTTCGACCGGGGAGCTGTTTTTT
many	TRBD1	TRBV27	TRBJ2-7	CASSRTDRVGEQYF	TGTGCCAGCAGTCGAACGGACAGGGTGGGTGAGCAGTACTTC
many	.	TRBV2	TRBJ2-3	CASVGDTQYF	TGTGCCAGCGTCGGTGATACGCAGTATTTT
many	TRBD1	TRBV7-2	TRBJ2-7	CASSSAGTGDEQYF	TGTGCCAGCAGCTCCGCCGGGACAGGGGACGAGCAGTACTTC
many	TRBD1	TRBV6-5	TRBJ2-5	CASSYRNRGQETQYF	TGTGCCAGCAGTTACCGGAACAGGGGGCAGGAGACCCAGTACTTC
many	TRBD1	TRBV27	TRBJ2-7	CASNPTGTAFHEQYF	TGTGCCAGCAATCCTACCGGGACAGCTTTCCACGAGCAGTACTTC
many	TRBD1	TRBV4-1	TRBJ1-2	CASSLAGQGGYGYTF	TGCGCCAGCAGCCTAGCGGGACAGGGGGGGTATGGCTACACCTTC
many	TRBD2	TRBV7-7	TRBJ2-3	CASSRGGGADTQYF	TGTGCCAGCAGCCGCGGGGGGGGAGCAGATACGCAGTATTTT
many	.	TRBV20-1	TRBJ2-4	CSAISGFGDIQYF	TGCAGTGCGATCAGCGGGTTCGGAGACATTCAGTACTTC
many	.	TRBV5-5	TRBJ2-5	CASSLLRVLVQETQYF	TGTGCCAGCAGCTTGCTTAGGGTTTTGGTTCAAGAGACCCAGTACTTC
.	.	TRBV29-1	TRBJ1-5	CSVNTGFNQPQHF	TGCAGCGTTAATACAGGTTTCAATCAGCCCCAGCATTTT
many	.	TRBV7-8	TRBJ2-5	CASSLTHQETQYF	TGTGCCAGCAGCCTGACCCATCAAGAGACCCAGTACTTC
many	.	TRBV5-1	TRBJ1-1	CASSSRTENTEAFF	TGCGCCAGCAGCTCCCGGACCGAGAACACTGAAGCTTTCTTT
many	.	TRBV15	TRBJ2-3	CATSRAGTDTDTQYF	TGTGCCACCAGCAGGGCGGGGACGGACACAGATACGCAGTATTTT
many	.	TRBV27	TRBJ2-2	CASSLLSGELFF	TGTGCCAGCAGTTTATTATCCGGGGAGCTGTTTTTT
many	.	TRBV6-5	TRBJ2-5	CASSHWPQETQYF	TGTGCCAGCAGTCACTGGCCCCAAGAGACCCAGTACTTC
many	TRBD2	TRBV6-5	TRBJ2-1	CASGGLGDNEQFF	TGTGCCAGCGGGGGACTAGGTGACAATGAGCAGTTCTTC
few	.	TRBV20-1	TRBJ2-5	CSARRFSQYF	TGCAGTGCTAGACGCTTTTCCCAGTACTTC
many	TRBD1	TRBV7-2	TRBJ2-7	CASSRQGSYEQYF	TGTGCCAGCAGCCGACAGGGATCCTACGAGCAGTACTTC
many	.	TRBV27	TRBJ2-2	CASTLAQGLGVGELFF	TGTGCCAGCACCCTTGCCCAGGGCCTGGGGGTCGGGGAGCTGTTTTTT
many	TRBD1	TRBV7-6	TRBJ1-2	CASSLARDRGDQGYTF	TGTGCCAGCAGCTTGGCCCGGGACAGGGGTGATCAGGGCTACACCTTC
many	TRBD1	TRBV20-1	TRBJ1-3	CSARDSTGSSGNTIYF	TGCAGTGCTAGAGATTCGACAGGGAGCTCTGGAAACACCATATATTTT
many	TRBD1	TRBV7-2	TRBJ1-2	CASSFFRRDSELISYGYTF	TGTGCCAGCAGCTTTTTCAGACGGGACAGCGAGTTAATAAGCTATGGCTACACCTTC
medium-sized	.	TRBV5-1	TRBJ1-1	CASSALGEAFF	TGCGCCAGCTCCGCTTTGGGTGAAGCTTTCTTT
many	TRBD1	TRBV5-5	TRBJ1-2	CASSLVLGQSYGYTF	TGTGCCAGCAGCTTGGTGCTGGGACAGTCTTATGGCTACACCTTC
many	.	TRBV29-1	TRBJ1-5	CSVVIGDQPQHF	TGCAGCGTTGTCATAGGGGATCAGCCCCAGCATTTT
few	.	TRBV25-1	TRBJ2-1	CASSQHSYNEQFF	TGTGCCAGCAGTCAGCACTCCTACAATGAGCAGTTCTTC
many	TRBD2	TRBV20-1	TRBJ2-3	CSAPTSGGADTQYF	TGCAGTGCTCCGACTAGCGGGGGTGCAGATACGCAGTATTTT
many	.	TRBV27	TRBJ2-2	CASSSVGELFF	TGTGCCAGCAGTTCGGTCGGGGAGCTGTTTTTT
many	.	TRBV7-9	TRBJ1-1	CASSFGGRNAEAFF	TGTGCCAGCAGCTTTGGGGGGCGCAACGCTGAAGCTTTCTTT